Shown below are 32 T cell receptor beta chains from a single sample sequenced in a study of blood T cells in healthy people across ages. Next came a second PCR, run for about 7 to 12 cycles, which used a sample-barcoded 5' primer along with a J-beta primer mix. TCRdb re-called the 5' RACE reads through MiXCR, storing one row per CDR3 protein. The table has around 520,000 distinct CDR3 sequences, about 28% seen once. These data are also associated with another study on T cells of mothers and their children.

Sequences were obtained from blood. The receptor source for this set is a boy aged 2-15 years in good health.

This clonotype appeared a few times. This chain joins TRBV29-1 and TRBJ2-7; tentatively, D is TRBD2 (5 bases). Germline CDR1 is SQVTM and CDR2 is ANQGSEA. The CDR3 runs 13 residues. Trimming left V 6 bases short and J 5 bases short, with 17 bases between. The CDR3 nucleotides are TGCAGCGTCAAGATACGGTTCGGGGACGAGCAGTACTTC. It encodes CSVKIRFGDEQYF.

The CDR3 sequence: CSAASTSGGRDEQFF. DNA of the CDR3: TGCAGTGCCGCCTCAACTAGCGGGGGAAGGGATGAGCAGTTCTTC. The V and J genes are TRBV20-1 and TRBJ2-1, with TRBD2 identical over 11 bases. This CDR3 has 15 residues. V lost 6 bases and J lost 8; bases outside the gene matches: 12. Germline values: CDR1 DFQATT, CDR2 SNEGSKA (reference sequence).

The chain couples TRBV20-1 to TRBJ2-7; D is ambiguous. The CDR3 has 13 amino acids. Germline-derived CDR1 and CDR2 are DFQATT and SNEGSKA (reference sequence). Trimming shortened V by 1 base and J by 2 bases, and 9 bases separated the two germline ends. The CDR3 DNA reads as TGCAGTGCTAGAGCGGCCCCCACCTACGAGCAGTACTTC. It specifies CSARAAPTYEQYF.

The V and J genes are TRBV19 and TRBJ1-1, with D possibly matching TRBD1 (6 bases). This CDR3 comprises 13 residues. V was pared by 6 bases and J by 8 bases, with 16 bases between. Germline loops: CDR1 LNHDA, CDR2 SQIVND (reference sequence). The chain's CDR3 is CASSSGTQMEAFF. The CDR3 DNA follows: TGTGCCAGTAGCTCCGGGACACAGATGGAAGCTTTCTTT.

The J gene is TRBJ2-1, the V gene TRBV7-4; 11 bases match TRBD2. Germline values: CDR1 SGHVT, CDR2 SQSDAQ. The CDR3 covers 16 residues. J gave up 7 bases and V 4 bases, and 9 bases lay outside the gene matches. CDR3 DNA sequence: TGTGCCAGCAGCTCCGACTCCGGGACTAGCGGTAATGAGCAGTTCTTC. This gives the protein CASSSDSGTSGNEQFF.

In nucleotides, the CDR3 is TGTGCCAGCAGTACCCCGGGAGGGGGCTACACCTTC. Its translation is CASSTPGGGYTF. The rearrangement links TRBV2 to TRBJ1-2; D is uncertain. CDR3 length: 12 residues. The germline V gene encodes CDR1 SNHLY and CDR2 FYNNEI. Trimming took off 5 bases at V and 8 bases at J, with 12 bases between the two ends. The complete variable domain, with remaining parts taken from reference TRBV2 and TRBJ1-2, reads EPEVTQTPSHQVTQMGQEVILRCVPISNHLYFYWYRQILGQKVEFLVSFYNNEISEKSEIFDDQFSVERPDGSNFTLKIRSTKLEDSAMYFCASSTPGGGYTFGSGTRLTVV.

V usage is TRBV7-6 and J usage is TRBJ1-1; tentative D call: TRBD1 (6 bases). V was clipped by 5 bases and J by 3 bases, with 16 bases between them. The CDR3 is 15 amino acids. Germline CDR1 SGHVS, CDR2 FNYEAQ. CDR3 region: CASSLPAGADTEAFF. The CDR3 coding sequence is TGTGCCAGCAGCCTCCCGGCAGGGGCTGACACTGAAGCTTTCTTT.

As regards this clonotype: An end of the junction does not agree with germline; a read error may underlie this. The CDR3 protein is CSGEGVGGPNTEALF. Written as DNA, the CDR3 is TGCAGCGGAGAGGGTGTCGGGGGGCCGAACACTGAAGCTCTCTTT. The chain employs TRBV29-1 and TRBJ1-1, with D maybe TRBD1 (6 bases). The CDR3 totals 15 residues. Germline loops: CDR1 SQVTM, CDR2 ANQGSEA.

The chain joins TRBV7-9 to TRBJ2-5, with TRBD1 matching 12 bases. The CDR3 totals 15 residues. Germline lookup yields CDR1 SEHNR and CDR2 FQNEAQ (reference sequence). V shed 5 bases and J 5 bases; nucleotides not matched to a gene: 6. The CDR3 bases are TGTGCCAGCAGCCGGGACAGGGGGCTGGGGGAGACCCAGTACTTC. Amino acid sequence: CASSRDRGLGETQYF.

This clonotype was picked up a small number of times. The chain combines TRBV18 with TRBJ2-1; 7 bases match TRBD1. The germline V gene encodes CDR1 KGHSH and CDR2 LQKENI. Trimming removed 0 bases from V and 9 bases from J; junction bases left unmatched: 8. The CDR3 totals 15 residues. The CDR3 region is CASSPPRDRVGEQFF. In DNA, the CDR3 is TGTGCCAGCTCACCACCTCGCGACAGGGTTGGTGAGCAGTTCTTC.

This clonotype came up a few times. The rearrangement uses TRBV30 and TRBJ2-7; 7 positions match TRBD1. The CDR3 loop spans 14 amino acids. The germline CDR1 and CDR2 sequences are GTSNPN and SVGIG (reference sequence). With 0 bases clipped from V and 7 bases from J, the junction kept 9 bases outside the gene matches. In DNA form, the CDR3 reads TGTGCCTGGAGTGTAATCGCAGGGGGAAGGGAGCAGTACTTC. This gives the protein CAWSVIAGGREQYF.

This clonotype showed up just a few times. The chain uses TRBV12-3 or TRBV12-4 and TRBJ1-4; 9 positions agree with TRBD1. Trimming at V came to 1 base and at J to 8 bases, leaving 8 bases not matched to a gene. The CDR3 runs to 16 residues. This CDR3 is CASSLGATGGEEKLFF. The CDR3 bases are TGTGCCAGCAGTTTAGGGGCGACAGGGGGGGAAGAAAAACTGTTTTTT.

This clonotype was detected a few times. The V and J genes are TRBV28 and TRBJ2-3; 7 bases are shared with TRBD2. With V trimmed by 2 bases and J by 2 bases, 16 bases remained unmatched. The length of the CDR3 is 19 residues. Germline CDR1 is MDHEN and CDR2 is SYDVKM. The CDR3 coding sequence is TGTGCCAGCAGTTTAGGCTCCAGGTTTGTGGGAGGGGACACAGATACGCAGTATTTT. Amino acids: CASSLGSRFVGGDTDTQYF.

The CDR3 nucleotides are TGTGCCAGCAGCCTCTCTTGGGGTGAGCAGTTCTTC. This translates into CASSLSWGEQFF. The rearrangement joins TRBV7-9 to TRBJ2-1, with no clear D. V shed 5 bases and J shed 9 bases, with 11 bases lying between them. CDR3 length: 12 residues. The V gene's germline CDR1 is SEHNR and CDR2 FQNEAQ (reference sequence).

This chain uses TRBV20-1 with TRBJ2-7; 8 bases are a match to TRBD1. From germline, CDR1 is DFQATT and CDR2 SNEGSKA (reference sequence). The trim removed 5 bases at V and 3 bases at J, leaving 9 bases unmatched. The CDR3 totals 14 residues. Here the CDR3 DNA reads TGCAGTGCTGCCGGGACAGGCGTCGTCTACGAGCAGTACTTC. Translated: CSAAGTGVVYEQYF.

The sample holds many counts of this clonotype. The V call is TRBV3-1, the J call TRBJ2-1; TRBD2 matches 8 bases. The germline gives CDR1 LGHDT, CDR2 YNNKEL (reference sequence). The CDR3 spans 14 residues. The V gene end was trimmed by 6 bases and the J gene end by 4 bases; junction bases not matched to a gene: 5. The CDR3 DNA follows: TGTGCCAGCAGGGGTTCGGGGGGGTACAATGAGCAGTTCTTC. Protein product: CASRGSGGYNEQFF.

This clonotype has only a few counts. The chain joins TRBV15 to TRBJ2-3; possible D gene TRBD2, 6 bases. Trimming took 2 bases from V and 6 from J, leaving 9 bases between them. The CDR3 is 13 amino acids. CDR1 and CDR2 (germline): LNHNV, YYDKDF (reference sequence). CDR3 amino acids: CATSRHLADTQYF. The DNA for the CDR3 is TGTGCCACCAGCAGACACCTAGCGGATACGCAGTATTTT. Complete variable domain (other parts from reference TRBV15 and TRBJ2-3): DAMVIQNPRYQVTQFGKPVTLSCSQTLNHNVMYWYQQKSSQAPKLLFHYYDKDFNNEADTPDNFQSRRPNTSFCFLDIRSPGLGDTAMYLCATSRHLADTQYFGPGTRLTVL.

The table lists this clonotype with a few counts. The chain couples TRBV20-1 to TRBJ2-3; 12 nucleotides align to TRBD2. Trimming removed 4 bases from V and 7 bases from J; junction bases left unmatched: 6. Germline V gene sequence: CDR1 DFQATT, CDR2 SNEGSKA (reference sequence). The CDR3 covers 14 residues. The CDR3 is CSATLAGGPNTQYF. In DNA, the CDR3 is TGCAGTGCTACCCTAGCGGGAGGGCCAAATACGCAGTATTTT.

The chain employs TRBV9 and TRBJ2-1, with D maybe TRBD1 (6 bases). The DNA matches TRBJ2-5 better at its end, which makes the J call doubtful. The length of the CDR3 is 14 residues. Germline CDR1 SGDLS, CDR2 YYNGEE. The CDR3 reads CASSVAGAGETQYF. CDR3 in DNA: TGTGCCAGCAGCGTAGCAGGGGCAGGGGAGACCCAGTACTTC.

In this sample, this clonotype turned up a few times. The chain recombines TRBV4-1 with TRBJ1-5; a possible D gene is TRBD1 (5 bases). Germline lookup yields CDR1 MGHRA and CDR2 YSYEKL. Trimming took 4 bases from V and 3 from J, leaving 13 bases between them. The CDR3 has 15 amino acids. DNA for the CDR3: TGCGCCAGCAGCCCCTGGGGCAGGGTCAATCAGCCCCAGCATTTT. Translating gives CASSPWGRVNQPQHF.

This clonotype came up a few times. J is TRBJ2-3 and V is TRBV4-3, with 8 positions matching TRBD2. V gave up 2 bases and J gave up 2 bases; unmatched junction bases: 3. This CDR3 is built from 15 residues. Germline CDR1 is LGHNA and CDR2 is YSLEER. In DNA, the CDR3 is TGCGCCAGCAGCCAAAAGACTAGCGACACAGATACGCAGTATTTT. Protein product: CASSQKTSDTDTQYF.

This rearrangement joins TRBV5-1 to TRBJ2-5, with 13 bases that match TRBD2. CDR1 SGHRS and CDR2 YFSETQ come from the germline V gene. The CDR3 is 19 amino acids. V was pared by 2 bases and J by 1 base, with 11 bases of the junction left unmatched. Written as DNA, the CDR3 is TGCGCCAGCAGCTTCCCCCGGACTAGCGGGGGCCGCCTCCAAGAGACCCAGTACTTC. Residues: CASSFPRTSGGRLQETQYF.

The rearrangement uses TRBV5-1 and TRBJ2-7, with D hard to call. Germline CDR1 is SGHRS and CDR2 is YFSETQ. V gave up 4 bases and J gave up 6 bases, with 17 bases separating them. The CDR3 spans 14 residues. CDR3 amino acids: CASSKDTSAGEQYF. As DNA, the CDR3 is TGCGCCAGCAGCAAGGATACTTCGGCTGGCGAGCAGTACTTC.

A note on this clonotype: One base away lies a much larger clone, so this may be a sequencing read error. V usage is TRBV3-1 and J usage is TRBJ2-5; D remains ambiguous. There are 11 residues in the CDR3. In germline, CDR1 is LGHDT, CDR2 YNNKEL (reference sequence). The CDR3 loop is CGSSVKETQYF. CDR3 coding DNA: TGTGGCAGCAGCGTAAAAGAGACCCAGTACTTC.

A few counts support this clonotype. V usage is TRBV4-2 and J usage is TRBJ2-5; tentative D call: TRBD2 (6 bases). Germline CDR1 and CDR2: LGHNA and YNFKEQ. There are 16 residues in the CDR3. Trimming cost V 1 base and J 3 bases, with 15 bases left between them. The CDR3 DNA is TGTGCCAGCAGCCAAGGGGGAGGAGGAGCAAAAGAGACCCAGTACTTC. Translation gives CASSQGGGGAKETQYF.

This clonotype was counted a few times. The CDR3 DNA reads TGCGCCAGCAGTGGTTCCCCGGACTCTAGCACAGATACGCAGTATTTT. Encoded protein: CASSGSPDSSTDTQYF. V usage is TRBV10-1 and J usage is TRBJ2-3, with D tentatively TRBD2 (5 bases). CDR3 length: 16 amino acids. Germline loops: CDR1 WNHNN, CDR2 SYGVQD (reference sequence). Trimming took 4 bases from V and 0 from J, leaving 14 bases between them.

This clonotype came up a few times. The CDR3 here is CASSKTGQGFAQYF. CDR3 coding DNA: TGTGCCAGCAGCAAAACGGGACAGGGGTTCGCCCAGTACTTC. This chain joins TRBV7-9 and TRBJ2-1, with 10 bases fitting TRBD1. With the DNA end fitting TRBJ2-5 better, the J assignment may be wrong. This CDR3 comprises 14 residues. Germline V gene sequence: CDR1 SEHNR, CDR2 FQNEAQ (reference sequence).

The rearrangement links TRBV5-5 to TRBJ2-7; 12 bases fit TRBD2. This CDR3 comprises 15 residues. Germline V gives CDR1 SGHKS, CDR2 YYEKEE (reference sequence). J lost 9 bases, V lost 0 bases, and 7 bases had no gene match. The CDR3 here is CASSLVGLAGNRQYF. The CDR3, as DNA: TGTGCCAGCAGCTTGGTCGGACTAGCGGGGAACAGGCAGTACTTC.

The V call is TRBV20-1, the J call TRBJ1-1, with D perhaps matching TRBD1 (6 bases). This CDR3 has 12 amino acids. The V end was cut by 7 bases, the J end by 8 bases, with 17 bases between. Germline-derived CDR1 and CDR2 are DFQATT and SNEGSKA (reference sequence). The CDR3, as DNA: TGCAGTGTCACTACTGGGGGCGTCGAAGCTTTCTTT. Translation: CSVTTGGVEAFF.

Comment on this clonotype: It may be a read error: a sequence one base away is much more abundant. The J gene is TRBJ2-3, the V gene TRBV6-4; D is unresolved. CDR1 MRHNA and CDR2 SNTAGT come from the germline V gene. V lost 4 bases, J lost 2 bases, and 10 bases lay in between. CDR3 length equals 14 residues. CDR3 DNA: TGTGCCAGCAGTGTTGGACGTGACACAGATACGCAGTATTTT. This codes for CASSVGRDTDTQYF.

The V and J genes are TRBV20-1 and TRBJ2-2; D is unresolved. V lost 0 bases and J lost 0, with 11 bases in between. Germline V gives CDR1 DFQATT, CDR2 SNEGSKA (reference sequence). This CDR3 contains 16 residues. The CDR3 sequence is CSARDRNYANTGELFF. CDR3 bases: TGCAGTGCTAGAGATAGAAATTACGCGAACACCGGGGAGCTGTTTTTT.

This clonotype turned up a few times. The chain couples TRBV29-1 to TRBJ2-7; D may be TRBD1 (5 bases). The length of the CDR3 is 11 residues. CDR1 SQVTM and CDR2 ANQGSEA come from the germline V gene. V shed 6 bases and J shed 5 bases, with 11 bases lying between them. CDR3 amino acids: CSVDQGNEQYF. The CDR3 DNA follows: TGCAGCGTGGATCAGGGAAACGAGCAGTACTTC.